Shown below are 20 T cell receptor beta chains from a single sample sequenced in a study of beta chain features in type 1 diabetes. Of the isolated RNA, all was reverse transcribed, and so the sequenced material was expressed TCRB transcripts. Sequencing was performed with immunoSEQ multiplex PCR; in TCRdb, only in-frame clones are kept and a portion is missing. The table includes about 930,000 clones, under 20% detected once. The sample taken for sequencing was naive CD4+ T cells from blood. These receptors were taken from a woman aged 18-29 years in good health.

The rearrangement uses TRBV19 and TRBJ2-3; D possibly matches TRBD1 or TRBD2 (5 bases each). Germline-derived CDR1 and CDR2 are LNHDA and SQIVND (reference sequence). This CDR3 has 14 amino acids. The germline V and J ends were trimmed by 6 bases and 8 bases, with 18 bases remaining between them. Written as DNA, the CDR3 is TGTGCCAGTAGGCCAACAGGACTCGGGGCTACGCAGTATTTT. Protein sequence: CASRPTGLGATQYF.

This clone occurred a few times. This chain links TRBV5-1 with TRBJ2-3; D is perhaps TRBD2 (6 bases). The CDR3 sequence is 16 residues long. Germline V CDR1 and CDR2: SGHRS, YFSETQ. Trimming removed 4 bases at V and 5 bases at J, with 20 bases between. CDR3 amino acids: CASSRDPGLAEDTQYF. CDR3 bases: TGCGCCAGCAGCAGGGACCCGGGACTGGCAGAAGATACGCAGTATTTT.

This clone was recorded a few times. The genes are TRBV10-3 and TRBJ2-7; 10 bases line up with TRBD1. The trim removed 5 bases at V and 5 bases at J, leaving 3 bases unmatched. Germline lookup yields CDR1 ENHRY and CDR2 SYGVKD. The CDR3 sequence is 13 residues long. The CDR3 spells CAISRDRGHEQYF. The CDR3 nucleotides are TGTGCCATCAGTAGGGACAGGGGTCACGAGCAGTACTTC.

J is TRBJ2-7 and V is TRBV5-4, with 10 bases aligning to TRBD1. Germline trimming cut 0 bases from V and 5 bases from J; bases unmatched to any gene: 5. CDR1 and CDR2 (germline): SGHNT, YYREEE (reference sequence). The CDR3 spans 15 residues. CDR3 in amino acids: CASSLGGQGDHEQYF. The CDR3 DNA follows: TGTGCCAGCAGCTTGGGAGGACAGGGGGACCACGAGCAGTACTTC.

This clone turned up a few times. The chain carries TRBV6-5 and TRBJ2-2; 7 bases are shared with TRBD2. Germline-derived CDR1 and CDR2 are MNHEY and SVGAGI. The CDR3 length is 15 residues. After removal of 10 bases from V and 0 bases from J, the junction contained 8 bases not matched to a gene. The CDR3 DNA is TGTGCCACATGGGGGGGTAACGCGAACACCGGGGAGCTGTTTTTT. Its protein product is CATWGGNANTGELFF.

This clone was recorded a few times. This chain joins TRBV2 and TRBJ2-1; possibly TRBD2 for D (5 bases). The CDR3 has 12 residues. Germline V CDR1 and CDR2: SNHLY, FYNNEI. Between the trimmed V and J ends, which lost 3 bases and 9 bases, there was a span of 9 bases. CDR3 amino acids: CASSDSSREQFF. The CDR3 DNA reads TGTGCCAGCAGTGATTCTAGCCGTGAGCAGTTCTTC.

The genes are TRBV18 and TRBJ1-6; 7 nucleotides agree with TRBD1. This CDR3 spans 15 amino acids. Unmatched junction bases numbered 2, after V lost 0 bases and J lost 6 bases. The V gene's germline CDR1 is KGHSH and CDR2 LQKENI. The CDR3 sequence: CASSPPSGGNSPLHF. CDR3 sequence (DNA): TGTGCCAGCTCACCACCGTCAGGGGGTAATTCACCCCTCCACTTT.

The V and J genes are TRBV2 and TRBJ2-1; TRBD2 matches at 7 bases. The germline CDR1 and CDR2 sequences are SNHLY and FYNNEI. CDR3 length equals 14 residues. J was trimmed by 6 bases and V by 2 bases; bases with no gene match: 4. CDR3 amino acids: CASSEWRERNEQFF. For the CDR3, the DNA is TGTGCCAGCAGTGAATGGCGGGAGCGCAATGAGCAGTTCTTC.

The chain employs TRBV19 and TRBJ2-3; D unresolved. Germline assignment: CDR1 LNHDA and CDR2 SQIVND (reference sequence). The CDR3 has 12 amino acids. The V end was cut by 6 bases, the J end by 2 bases, with 6 bases between. CDR3 amino acids: CASRSATDTQYF. CDR3 nucleotides: TGTGCCAGTAGATCCGCCACAGATACGCAGTATTTT.

A few counts support this clone. The V call is TRBV7-9, the J call TRBJ1-5; TRBD1 aligns across 7 bases. Trimming at V came to 4 bases and at J to 8 bases, leaving 8 bases not matched to a gene. The CDR3 consists of 14 residues. From germline, CDR1 is SEHNR and CDR2 FQNEAQ (reference sequence). DNA of the CDR3: TGTGCCAGCAGCTCATCCGGGACAGTCGAGCCCCAGCATTTT. This sequence encodes CASSSSGTVEPQHF.

To note about this clone: Distinct nucleotide sequences in the sample also encode this CDR3. The chain carries TRBV5-1 and TRBJ2-1; D is uncertain. V was trimmed by 0 bases and J by 7 bases, leaving 5 bases between them. Germline V gene lookup returns CDR1 SGHRS and CDR2 YFSETQ. The CDR3 covers 12 residues. CDR3: CASSLGTNEQFF. The DNA for the CDR3 is TGCGCCAGCAGCTTGGGAACTAATGAGCAGTTCTTC.

The chain carries TRBV7-2 and TRBJ2-7, with D possibly being TRBD1 or TRBD2 (5 bases each). V lost 2 bases, J lost 2 bases, and 10 bases lay in between. CDR3 length: 14 residues. The germline CDR1 and CDR2 sequences are SGHTA and FQGNSA. Here the CDR3 reads CASSLLGATYEQYF. The CDR3 coding sequence is TGTGCCAGCAGCTTACTCGGGGCCACCTACGAGCAGTACTTC.

The chain couples TRBV18 to TRBJ1-1, with TRBD1 matching over 9 bases. The CDR3 runs to 19 residues. V dropped 1 base and J dropped 0; count of bases not matched to a gene: 12. The germline V gene encodes CDR1 KGHSH and CDR2 LQKENI. For the CDR3, the DNA is TGTGCCAGCTCACCACTCTCCGCTACAGGGGGCCCCTTGAACACTGAAGCTTTCTTT. It specifies CASSPLSATGGPLNTEAFF.

The chain uses TRBV4-2 and TRBJ2-7, with 11 bases matching TRBD2. The CDR3 is made up of 16 amino acids. In germline, CDR1 is LGHNA, CDR2 YNFKEQ. The ends lost 1 base at V and 4 bases at J; junction bases unmatched: 6. CDR3 nucleotides: TGTGCCAGCAGCCAAGGGACTAGCGGGCCTGGGTACGAGCAGTACTTC. The encoded protein is CASSQGTSGPGYEQYF.

The gene calls are TRBV4-1 and TRBJ2-3; D unclear. The CDR3 consists of 19 residues. Between the trimmed V and J ends, which lost 0 bases and 1 base, there was a span of 20 bases. Germline assignment: CDR1 MGHRA and CDR2 YSYEKL. The CDR3 sequence: CASSQDRPLSASGTDTQYF. The CDR3 coding sequence is TGCGCCAGCAGCCAAGATAGACCCTTGAGCGCGTCTGGCACAGATACGCAGTATTTT.

The genes are TRBV29-1 and TRBJ2-7, with D possibly matching TRBD1 (7 bases). The ends were cut back, 6 bases at V and 2 bases at J, with 26 bases in the middle. The germline gives CDR1 SQVTM, CDR2 ANQGSEA. There are 17 residues in the CDR3. CDR3 DNA sequence: TGCAGCGTCCGTGAAGGGGGCGCGACTAGGGGCGCCTACGAGCAGTACTTC. This translates into CSVREGGATRGAYEQYF.

This clone was detected a few times. The rearrangement joins TRBV4-2 to TRBJ2-1, with D possibly being TRBD2 (6 bases). Germline V gene lookup returns CDR1 LGHNA and CDR2 YNFKEQ. The CDR3 has 15 amino acids. Between the trimmed V and J ends, which lost 1 base and 5 bases, there was a span of 12 bases. DNA for the CDR3: TGTGCCAGCAGCCAAGTCCTAGCGCAAAACAATGAGCAGTTCTTC. As protein: CASSQVLAQNNEQFF.

The chain uses TRBV9 and TRBJ2-3; TRBD2 agrees at 7 bases. The CDR3 covers 16 residues. Germline loops: CDR1 SGDLS, CDR2 YYNGEE. V lost 4 bases and J lost 3; bases outside the gene matches: 11. The CDR3 loop is CASSLSGAGMTDTQYF. CDR3 nucleotide sequence: TGTGCCAGCAGCCTTAGTGGAGCGGGGATGACAGATACGCAGTATTTT.

The chain links TRBV28 to TRBJ1-1; D not resolved. Trimming pared 2 bases from V and 7 bases from J, leaving 8 bases between. The CDR3 extends over 12 amino acids. The germline V gene has CDR1 MDHEN and CDR2 SYDVKM. The CDR3 here is CASSLTFGEAFF. CDR3 nucleotide sequence: TGTGCCAGCAGTTTAACTTTCGGTGAAGCTTTCTTT.

The V and J genes are TRBV7-9 and TRBJ1-1; D not certain. The CDR3 is made up of 14 amino acids. V lost 3 bases and J lost 2, with 10 bases in between. Germline-derived CDR1 and CDR2 are SEHNR and FQNEAQ (reference sequence). CDR3: CASSFGQVNTEAFF. The CDR3 DNA is TGTGCCAGCAGCTTTGGTCAGGTAAACACTGAAGCTTTCTTT. The full variable domain, completed using reference TRBV7-9 and TRBJ1-1, is DTGVSQNPRHKITKRGQNVTFRCDPISEHNRLYWYRQTLGQGPEFLTYFQNEAQLEKSRLLSDRFSAERPKGSFSTLEIQRTEQGDSAMYLCASSFGQVNTEAFFGQGTRLTVV.